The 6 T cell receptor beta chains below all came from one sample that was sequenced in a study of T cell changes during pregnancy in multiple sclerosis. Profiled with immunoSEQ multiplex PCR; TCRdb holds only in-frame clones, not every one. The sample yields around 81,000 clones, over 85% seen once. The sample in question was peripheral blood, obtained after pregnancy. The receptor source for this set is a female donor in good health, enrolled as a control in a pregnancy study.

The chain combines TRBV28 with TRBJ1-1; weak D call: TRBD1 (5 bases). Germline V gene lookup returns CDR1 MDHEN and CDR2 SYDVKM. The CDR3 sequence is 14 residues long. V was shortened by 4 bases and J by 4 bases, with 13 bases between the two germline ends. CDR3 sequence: CASSSRGGSTEAFF. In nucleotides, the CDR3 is TGTGCCAGCAGTTCCCGTGGGGGGAGCACTGAAGCTTTCTTT.

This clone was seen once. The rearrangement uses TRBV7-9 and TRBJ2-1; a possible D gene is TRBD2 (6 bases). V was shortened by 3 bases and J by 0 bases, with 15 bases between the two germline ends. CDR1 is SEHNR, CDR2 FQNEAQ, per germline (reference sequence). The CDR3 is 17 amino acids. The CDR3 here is CASSFTSRSTSYNEQFF. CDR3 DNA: TGTGCCAGCAGCTTCACTAGCCGTTCAACCTCCTACAATGAGCAGTTCTTC.

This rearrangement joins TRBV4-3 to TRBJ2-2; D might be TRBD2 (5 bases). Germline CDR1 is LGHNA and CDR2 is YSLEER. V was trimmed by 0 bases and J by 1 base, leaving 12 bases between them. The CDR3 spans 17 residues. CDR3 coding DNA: TGCGCCAGCAGCCAAGATATGGCGGGCCGGAACACCGGGGAGCTGTTTTTT. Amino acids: CASSQDMAGRNTGELFF.

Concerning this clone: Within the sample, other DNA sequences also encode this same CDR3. CDR3 region: CASSRDRVTYNSPLHF. CDR3 sequence (DNA): TGTGCCAGCTCGCGGGACAGGGTCACCTATAATTCACCCCTCCACTTT. The chain links TRBV18 to TRBJ1-6; TRBD1 matches 9 bases. The CDR3 spans 16 residues. The germline CDR1 and CDR2 sequences are KGHSH and LQKENI. The ends lost 6 bases at V and 2 bases at J; junction bases unmatched: 5.

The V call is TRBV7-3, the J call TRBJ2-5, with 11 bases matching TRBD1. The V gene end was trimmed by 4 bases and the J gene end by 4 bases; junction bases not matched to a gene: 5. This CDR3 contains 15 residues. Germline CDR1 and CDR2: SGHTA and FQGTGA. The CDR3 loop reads CASSSGQGAGETQYF. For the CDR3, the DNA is TGTGCCAGCAGCTCCGGACAGGGGGCCGGAGAGACCCAGTACTTC.

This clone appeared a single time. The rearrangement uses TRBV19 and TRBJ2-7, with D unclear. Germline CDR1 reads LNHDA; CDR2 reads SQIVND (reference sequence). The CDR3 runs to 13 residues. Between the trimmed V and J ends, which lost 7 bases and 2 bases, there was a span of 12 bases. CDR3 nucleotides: TGTGCCAGTATCAGATTGGGCGCCTACGAGCAGTACTTC. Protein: CASIRLGAYEQYF.